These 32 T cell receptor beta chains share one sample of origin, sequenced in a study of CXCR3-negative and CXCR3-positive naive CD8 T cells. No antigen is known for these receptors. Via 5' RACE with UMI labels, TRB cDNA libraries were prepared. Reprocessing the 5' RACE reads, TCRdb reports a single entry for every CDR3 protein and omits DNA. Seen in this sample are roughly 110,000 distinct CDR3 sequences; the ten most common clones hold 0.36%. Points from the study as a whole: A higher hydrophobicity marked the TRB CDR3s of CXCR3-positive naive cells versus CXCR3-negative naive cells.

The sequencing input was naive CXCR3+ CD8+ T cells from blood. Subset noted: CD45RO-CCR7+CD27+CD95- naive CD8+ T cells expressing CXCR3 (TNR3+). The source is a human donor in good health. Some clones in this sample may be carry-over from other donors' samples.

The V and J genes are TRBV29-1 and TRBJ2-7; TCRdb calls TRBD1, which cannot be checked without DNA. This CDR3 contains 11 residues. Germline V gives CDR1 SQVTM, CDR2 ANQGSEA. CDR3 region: CSVDWGLEQYF.

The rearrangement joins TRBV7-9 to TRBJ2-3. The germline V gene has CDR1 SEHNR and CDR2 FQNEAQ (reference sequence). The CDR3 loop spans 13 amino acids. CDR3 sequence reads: CASSPVNTDTQYF.

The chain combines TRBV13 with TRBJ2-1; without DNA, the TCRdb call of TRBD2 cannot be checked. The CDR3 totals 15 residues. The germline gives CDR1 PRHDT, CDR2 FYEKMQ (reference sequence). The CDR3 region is CASSTPSGEYNEQFF.

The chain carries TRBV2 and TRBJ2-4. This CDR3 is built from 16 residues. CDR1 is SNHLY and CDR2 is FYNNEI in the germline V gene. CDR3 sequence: CASSDSLNLAKNIQYF. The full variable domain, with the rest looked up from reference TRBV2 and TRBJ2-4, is EPEVTQTPSHQVTQMGQEVILRCVPISNHLYFYWYRQILGQKVEFLVSFYNNEISEKSEIFDDQFSVERPDGSNFTLKIRSTKLEDSAMYFCASSDSLNLAKNIQYFGAGTRLSVL.

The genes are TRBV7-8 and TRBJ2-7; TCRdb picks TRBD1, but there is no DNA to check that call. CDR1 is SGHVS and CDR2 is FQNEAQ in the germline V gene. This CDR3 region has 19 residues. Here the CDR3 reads CASSLLIRDRVESPYEQYF.

CDR3 protein: CATSRDGLAGNEQFF. V gene TRBV15 combines with J gene TRBJ2-1; TCRdb returns TRBD2, unconfirmable since there is no DNA. The germline CDR1 and CDR2 sequences are LNHNV and YYDKDF (reference sequence). The CDR3 runs 15 residues.

The CDR3 reads CASSLGTGITDTQYF. The J gene is TRBJ2-3, the V gene TRBV4-3; TCRdb's assignment of TRBD1 cannot be checked, as there is no DNA. The CDR3 spans 15 residues. The germline CDR1 and CDR2 sequences are LGHNA and YSLEER.

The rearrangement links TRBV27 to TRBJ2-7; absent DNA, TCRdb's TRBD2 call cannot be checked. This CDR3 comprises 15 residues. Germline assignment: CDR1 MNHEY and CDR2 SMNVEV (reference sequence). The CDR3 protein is CASSLLAGGIYEQYF.

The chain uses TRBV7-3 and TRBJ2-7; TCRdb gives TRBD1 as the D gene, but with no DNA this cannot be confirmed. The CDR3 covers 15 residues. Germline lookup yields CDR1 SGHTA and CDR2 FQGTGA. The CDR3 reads CASSLGPGPTYEQYF.

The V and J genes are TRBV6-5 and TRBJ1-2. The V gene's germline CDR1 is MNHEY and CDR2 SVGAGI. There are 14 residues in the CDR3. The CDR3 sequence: CASSYGSVNYGYTF.

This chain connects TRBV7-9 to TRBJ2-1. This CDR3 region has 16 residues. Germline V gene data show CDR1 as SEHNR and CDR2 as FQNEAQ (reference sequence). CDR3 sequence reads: CASSSLLGRFDNEQFF. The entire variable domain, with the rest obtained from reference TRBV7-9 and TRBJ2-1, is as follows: DTGVSQNPRHKITKRGQNVTFRCDPISEHNRLYWYRQTLGQGPEFLTYFQNEAQLEKSRLLSDRFSAERPKGSFSTLEIQRTEQGDSAMYLCASSSLLGRFDNEQFFGPGTRLTVL.

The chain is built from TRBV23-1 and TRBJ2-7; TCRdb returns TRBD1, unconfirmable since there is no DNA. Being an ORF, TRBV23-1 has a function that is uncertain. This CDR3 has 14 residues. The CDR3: CASSYSDRDYEQYF.

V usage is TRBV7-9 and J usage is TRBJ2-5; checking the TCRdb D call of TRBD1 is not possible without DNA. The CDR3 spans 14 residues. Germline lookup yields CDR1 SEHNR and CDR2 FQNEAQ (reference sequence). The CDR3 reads CASTTGGGSETQYF.

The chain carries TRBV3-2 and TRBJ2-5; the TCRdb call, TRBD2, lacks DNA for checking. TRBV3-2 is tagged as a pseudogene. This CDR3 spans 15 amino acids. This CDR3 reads CASSQERTLWETQYF.

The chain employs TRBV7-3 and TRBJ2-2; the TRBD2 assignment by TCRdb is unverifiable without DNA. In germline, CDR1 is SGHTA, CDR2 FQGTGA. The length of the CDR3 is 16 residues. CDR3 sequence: CASSLRPGLNTGELFF.

CDR3 loop: CATSRAVGLAGASEQFF. J is TRBJ2-1 and V is TRBV15; with no DNA, the TCRdb D assignment of TRBD2 cannot be verified. Germline V gene sequence: CDR1 LNHNV, CDR2 YYDKDF (reference sequence). The CDR3 contains 17 residues.

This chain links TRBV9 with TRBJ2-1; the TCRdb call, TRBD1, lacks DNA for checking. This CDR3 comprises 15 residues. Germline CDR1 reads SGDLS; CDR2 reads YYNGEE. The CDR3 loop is CASSASLGRGNEQFF. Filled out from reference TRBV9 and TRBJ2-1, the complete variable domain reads DSGVTQTPKHLITATGQRVTLRCSPRSGDLSVYWYQQSLDQGLQFLIQYYNGEERAKGNILERFSAQQFPDLHSELNLSSLELGDSALYFCASSASLGRGNEQFFGPGTRLTVL.

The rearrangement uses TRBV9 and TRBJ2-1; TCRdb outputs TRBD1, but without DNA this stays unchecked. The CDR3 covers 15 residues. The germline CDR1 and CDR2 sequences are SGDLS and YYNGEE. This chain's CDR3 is CASSGGGSSYNEQFF.

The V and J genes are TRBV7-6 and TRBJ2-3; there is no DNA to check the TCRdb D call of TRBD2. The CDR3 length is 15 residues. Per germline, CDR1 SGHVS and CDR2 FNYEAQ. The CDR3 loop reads CASSQPSGNQDTQYF.

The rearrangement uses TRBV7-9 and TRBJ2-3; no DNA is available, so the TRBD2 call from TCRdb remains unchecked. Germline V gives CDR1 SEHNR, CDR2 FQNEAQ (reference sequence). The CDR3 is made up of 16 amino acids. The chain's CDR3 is CASSDLTGEYRYTQYF.

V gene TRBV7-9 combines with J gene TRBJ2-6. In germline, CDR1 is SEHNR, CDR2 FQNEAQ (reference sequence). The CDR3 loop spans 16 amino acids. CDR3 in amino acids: CASSPWIISGANVLTF.

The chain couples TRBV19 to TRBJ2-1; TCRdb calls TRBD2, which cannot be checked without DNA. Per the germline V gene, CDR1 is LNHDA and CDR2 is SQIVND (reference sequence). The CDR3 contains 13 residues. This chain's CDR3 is CASGLSSYNEQFF.

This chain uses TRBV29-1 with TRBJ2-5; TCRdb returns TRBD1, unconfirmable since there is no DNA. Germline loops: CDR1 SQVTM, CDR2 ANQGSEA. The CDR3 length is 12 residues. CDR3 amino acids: CSVWTGQETQYF.

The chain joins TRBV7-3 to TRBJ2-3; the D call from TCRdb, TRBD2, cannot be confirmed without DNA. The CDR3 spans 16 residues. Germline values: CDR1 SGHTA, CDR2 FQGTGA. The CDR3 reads CASSLGLAGITDTQYF.

The CDR3 spells CASSEQGSSYEQYF. This sequence joins TRBV2 and TRBJ2-7; TCRdb proposes TRBD1, but this gene call is untestable without DNA. Germline values: CDR1 SNHLY, CDR2 FYNNEI. The CDR3 length is 14 residues.

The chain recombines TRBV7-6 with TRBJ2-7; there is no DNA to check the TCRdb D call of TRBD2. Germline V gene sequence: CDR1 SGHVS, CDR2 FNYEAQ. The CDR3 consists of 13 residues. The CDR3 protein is CASSPLATYEQYF. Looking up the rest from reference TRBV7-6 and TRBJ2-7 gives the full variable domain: GAGVSQSPRYKVTKRGQDVALRCDPISGHVSLYWYRQALGQGPEFLTYFNYEAQQDKSGLPNDRFSAERPEGSISTLTIQRTEQRDSAMYRCASSPLATYEQYFGPGTRLTVT.

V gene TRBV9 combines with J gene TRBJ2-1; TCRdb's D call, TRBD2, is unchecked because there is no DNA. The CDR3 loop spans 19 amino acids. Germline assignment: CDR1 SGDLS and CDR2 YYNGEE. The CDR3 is CASSTPGTGGSVSYNEQFF.

This chain's CDR3 is CASSYEEDRVWIGQFF. This chain connects TRBV6-1 to TRBJ2-1; TCRdb proposes TRBD1, but this gene call is untestable without DNA. The V gene's germline CDR1 is MNHNS and CDR2 SASEGT. This CDR3 spans 16 amino acids.

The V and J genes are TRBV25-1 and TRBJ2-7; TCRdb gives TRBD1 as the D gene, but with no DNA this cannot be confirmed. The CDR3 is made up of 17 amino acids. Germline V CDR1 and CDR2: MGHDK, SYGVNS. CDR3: CASSPPRERDSSYEQYF.

CDR3 in amino acids: CASSLQGVPYSNQPQHF. V gene TRBV7-8 combines with J gene TRBJ1-5; TCRdb designates TRBD1, a call that cannot be tested without DNA. The CDR3 length is 17 residues. CDR1 SGHVS and CDR2 FQNEAQ come from the germline V gene.

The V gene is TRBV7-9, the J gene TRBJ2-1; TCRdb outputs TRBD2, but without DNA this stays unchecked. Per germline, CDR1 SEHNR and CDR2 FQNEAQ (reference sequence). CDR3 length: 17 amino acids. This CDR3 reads CASSSTSGGRAYNEQFF. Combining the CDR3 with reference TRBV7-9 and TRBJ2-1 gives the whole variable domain DTGVSQNPRHKITKRGQNVTFRCDPISEHNRLYWYRQTLGQGPEFLTYFQNEAQLEKSRLLSDRFSAERPKGSFSTLEIQRTEQGDSAMYLCASSSTSGGRAYNEQFFGPGTRLTVL.

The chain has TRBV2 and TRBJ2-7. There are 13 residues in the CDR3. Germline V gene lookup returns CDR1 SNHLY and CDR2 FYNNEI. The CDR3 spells CASSEDAYYEQYF.